The text below deals with one TCR beta chain. The same CDR3 arises from other DNA sequences in this sample as well. The CDR3 spans 16 residues. V lost 0 bases and J 2 bases, leaving 8 bases between the germline ends. CDR1 is MNHEY, CDR2 SVGAGI, per germline. In the naive CD8 group, cells lacked CD45RO and were positively selected for CCR7, so terminally differentiated effector memory CD45RA+ cells were left out. These data originate in a study of shared clonotypes between healthy human individuals. Clones were read by immunoSEQ multiplex PCR, and TCRdb kept only the in-frame ones, dropping some. Counted here are approximately 2,000,000 clones, approximately 92% occurring once; the ten biggest clones make up approximately 1.7%.

Sequenced material: naive CD8+ T cells from PBMCs. The chain has TRBV6-5 and TRBJ2-6; D gene uncertain. This sequence originates from a man aged 18 to 29 in good health. Some clones in this sample may be carry-over from other donors' samples. The CDR3 DNA reads as TGTGCCAGCAGTTACTCCCGGGCTCCTGGGGCCAACGTCCTGACTTTC. It is translated as CASSYSRAPGANVLTF.